This T cell receptor beta chain was sequenced for a study of blood T cell repertoires in COVID-19. The V and J ends lost 1 base and 4 bases respectively, with 10 bases between them. The CDR3 length is 14 residues. The V gene's germline CDR1 is SEHNR and CDR2 FQNEAQ (reference sequence). Profiled with immunoSEQ multiplex PCR; TCRdb holds only in-frame clones, not every one. The sample records fewer than 80,000 clones, approximately 92% being singletons. The chain uses TRBV7-9 and TRBJ2-5; D is unresolved. The receptor comes from a woman between 45 and 65 years old with active COVID-19. The material sequenced was peripheral blood. DNA for the CDR3: TGTGCCAGCAGCTTAGTTTCTAGTGCAGAGACCCAGTACTTC. It is translated as CASSLVSSAETQYF.